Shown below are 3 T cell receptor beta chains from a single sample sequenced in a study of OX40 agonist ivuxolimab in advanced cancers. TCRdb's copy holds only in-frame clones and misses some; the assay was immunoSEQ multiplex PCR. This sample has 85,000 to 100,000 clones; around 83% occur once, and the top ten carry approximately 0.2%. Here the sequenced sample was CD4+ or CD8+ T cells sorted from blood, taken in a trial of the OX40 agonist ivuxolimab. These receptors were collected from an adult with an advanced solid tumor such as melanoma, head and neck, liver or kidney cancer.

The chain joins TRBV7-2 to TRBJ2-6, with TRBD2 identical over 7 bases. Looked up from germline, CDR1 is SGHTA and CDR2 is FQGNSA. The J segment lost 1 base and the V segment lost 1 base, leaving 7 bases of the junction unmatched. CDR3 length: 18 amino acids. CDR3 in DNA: TGTGCCAGCAGCTTAGGCTCGGGAGGTCAGTCTGGGGCCAACGTCCTGACTTTC. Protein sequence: CASSLGSGGQSGANVLTF. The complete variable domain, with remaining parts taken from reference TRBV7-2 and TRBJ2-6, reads GAGVSQSPSNKVTEKGKDVELRCDPISGHTALYWYRQSLGQGLEFLIYFQGNSAPDKSGLPSDRFSAERTGGSVSTLTIQRTQQEDSAVYLCASSLGSGGQSGANVLTFGAGSRLTVL.

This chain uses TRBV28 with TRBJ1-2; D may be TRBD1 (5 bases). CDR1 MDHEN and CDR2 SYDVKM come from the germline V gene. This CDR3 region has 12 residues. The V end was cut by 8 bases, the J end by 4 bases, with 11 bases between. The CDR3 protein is CASSRVGYGYTF. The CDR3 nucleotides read TGTGCCAGCTCCAGGGTGGGCTATGGCTACACCTTC.

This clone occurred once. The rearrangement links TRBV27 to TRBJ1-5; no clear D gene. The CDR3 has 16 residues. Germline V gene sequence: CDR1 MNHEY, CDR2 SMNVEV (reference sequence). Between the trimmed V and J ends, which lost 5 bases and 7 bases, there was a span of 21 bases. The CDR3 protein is CASSPVTPGRYQPQHF. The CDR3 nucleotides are TGTGCCAGCAGTCCCGTAACACCGGGAAGGTACCAGCCCCAGCATTTT.